This T cell receptor beta chain derives from a study of T cells in lung cancer brain metastases (dated by TCRdb to between 2017 and 2018). With regard to the full study: Of the approximately 20 patients, 15 to 17 had a history of tobacco use, with a median of approximately 40 pack-years. Patients had a median age at first diagnosis of 57.5 years, with 8 or 9 males and fewer than 13 females. TCR beta CDR3 repertoires were compared between fully resected primary non-small cell lung cancers and paired brain metastases. Of the approximately 20 patients, around 17 received no interval therapy between resection of the primary and resection of the metastasis. An average DNA integrity number of around 4.1 was found in both primary and metastatic specimens, and no significant difference was detected between sites. A median interval of approximately 350 days was observed between acquisition of the primary and brain metastasis specimens. A cohort of around 20 patients was included, from whom 40 specimens were contributed, with one primary lung lesion and one brain metastasis obtained from each patient. Here is what the overall study found, with its caveats: Most clones were lesion-specific, with limited overlap between paired lesions (mean Morisita index roughly 0.2). In brain metastases, the ten most abundant clones accounted for a significantly larger fraction of the repertoire than in primaries, a finding that suggests clonal expansion. Retrieval of the complete infiltrating T cell repertoire may have been prevented by DNA fragmentation in FFPE samples. Effects of preoperative corticosteroids on T cell infiltration in brain metastases could not be controlled. Brain metastases had significantly fewer unique productive clones than paired primaries (median approximately 1,500 versus 4,300).

Patients had resection for either synchronous oligometastatic disease or delayed recurrence of a solitary brain metastasis. Patients with a history of multiple malignancies were excluded so that cancers other than NSCLC would not be included. Tumor areas were macrodissected from roughly 5 deparaffinized 8.5 to 10 um unstained sections guided by marked H&E slides. Every specimen was formalin-fixed and paraffin-embedded (FFPE). Genomic DNA was extracted using the AllPrep DNA/RNA FFPE Kit. Only one count was recorded for this clone. There is no known antigen for this receptor. The sample holds no much larger clone one base away, and base qualities are not on file. Compared with germline, V lacks 2 bases and J lacks 5 bases; bases without a gene match: 7. Spanning cysteine to phenylalanine, the CDR3 consists of 14 amino acids. Only CDR3 DNA is held: 42 bases, read in frame from base 1. The germline V gene (reference sequence) supplies CDR1 GTSNPN and CDR2 SVGIG.

Each sample received between roughly 2.24 and 5.5 ug of genomic DNA as input, and paired samples received equal DNA input. TCR beta libraries were constructed with the immunoSEQ hsTCRbeta Kit, which uses multiplexed V and J gene primers in two PCR steps. The pooled libraries, together with positive and negative controls, were sequenced on an Illumina MiSeq running a 100-cycle paired-end protocol. Regarding the original processing steps: The immunoSEQ vendor processed the raw data into normalized, annotated TCR beta repertoire reports. Richness was counted as unique clones by nucleotide sequence, and total richness was extrapolated with the iChao1 and Efron-Thisted estimators. Paired lesions were characterized and compared using Pielou's evenness, Simpson's index, top-ten clone proportional abundance, and the Morisita overlap index. TCRdb limited this immuneACCESS table to in-frame rearrangements with V and J called. A share of clones is missing; checked studies link under half to unresolved V genes, and the rest is unexplained. The D gene and trimming were derived from the DNA, and the V and J assignments and clone size from that table. Here the sample has roughly 5,000 clones; about four fifths occur a single time. Together, the top ten hold 2.5% to 3.5% of the sample.

Sequencing was done on a sample of tumor tissue from the primary lung tumor. The sample's cell subset or site, from its label and the paper: primary lung cancer lesion. The sequence is built from TRBV30 and TRBJ2-5; 8 central bases correspond to TRBD2. This TCR was sampled from a woman aged 50 to 60 with non-small cell lung cancer. CDR3 loop: CAWSPRGGGETQYF. The nucleotide sequence is TGTGCCTGGAGTCCCCGGGGGGGTGGCGAGACCCAGTACTTC. The full variable domain, with segments outside the CDR3 supplied by the reference TRBV30 and TRBJ2-5 proteins, appears as SQTIHQWPATLVQPVGSPLSLECTVEGTSNPNLYWYRQAAGRGLQLLFYSVGIGQISSEVPQNLSASRPQDRQFILSSKKLLLSDSGFYLCAWSPRGGGETQYFGPGTRLLVL.